This TCR beta chain appears in the sequencing data of a study of cytomegalovirus exposure and HLA in healthy donors. CDR1 is ENHRY and CDR2 is SYGVKD in the germline V gene. The CDR3 runs 15 residues. The PCR contained 60 Vbeta and 13 Jbeta primers. Repertoires were generated with immunoSEQ multiplex PCR, while TCRdb's copy carries only in-frame clones and drops some. The data hold under 200,000 clones, with 78% observed a single time. The V gene is TRBV10-3, the J gene TRBJ2-5, with 8 bases identical to TRBD1. The J call may be in error: the DNA end matches TRBJ2-7 better. Sequencing was done on a sample of PBMCs. This clonotype was obtained from a woman in her forties or fifties in good health and CMV-seropositive. CDR3 protein: CAISGGQGLGDEQYF. DNA for the CDR3: TGTGCCATCAGTGGTGGACAGGGCCTAGGGGACGAGCAGTACTTC.